This T cell receptor beta chain was identified in a study of control samples from healthy donors and cancer patients. Only in-frame clones appear in the TCRdb table, and some are missing; sequencing was by immunoSEQ multiplex PCR. The table lists 200,000 or so clones, about 90% of them singletons. Note on this clone: At one boundary the junction diverges from the germline segment, which might be a read error. This sample also contains other DNA sequences that code for the same CDR3.

The CDR3 spans 16 residues. From germline, CDR1 is SGHKS and CDR2 YYEKEE (reference sequence). The specimen sequenced was blood. This rearrangement joins TRBV5-5 to TRBJ2-7; 8 bases map to TRBD2. The TCR comes from a man younger than 40 in good health. The CDR3 here is CASSLSTGTSSYEQYF. The CDR3 DNA sequence: TGTGCCAGTAGCTTGTCAACCGGGACTAGCTCCTACGAGCAGTACTTC.